One and the same sample provided the 9 T cell receptor beta chains below, sequenced in a study of beta chain features in type 1 diabetes. Sequencing targeted expressed TCRB transcripts, as all isolated RNA had been reverse transcribed. Here immunoSEQ multiplex PCR was the method, and the copy in TCRdb shows in-frame clones only, minus some. The sample records some 150,000 clones, approximately 10% being singletons. Sequenced material: central memory CD4+ T cells from blood. These receptors came from a woman aged 40 to 50 in good health.

The chain has TRBV27 and TRBJ1-1, with TRBD1 matching 7 bases. V trimming: 1 base; J trimming: 4 bases; junction bases outside the gene matches: 6. This CDR3 spans 15 amino acids. Germline V gives CDR1 MNHEY, CDR2 SMNVEV (reference sequence). The CDR3 sequence: CASSLWARGSTEAFF. The CDR3 nucleotides are TGTGCCAGCAGTTTATGGGCCAGGGGGAGCACTGAAGCTTTCTTT.

V and J are TRBV7-2 and TRBJ2-5, with D perhaps TRBD1 (5 bases). With 4 bases removed from V and 4 bases from J, the gap between germline ends came to 10 bases. The germline gives CDR1 SGHTA, CDR2 FQGNSA. CDR3 length: 13 amino acids. The CDR3 DNA follows: TGTGCCAGCAGCTCGGACACGATAGAGACCCAGTACTTC. It specifies CASSSDTIETQYF. The full variable domain, rest sourced from reference TRBV7-2 and TRBJ2-5, is GAGVSQSPSNKVTEKGKDVELRCDPISGHTALYWYRQSLGQGLEFLIYFQGNSAPDKSGLPSDRFSAERTGGSVSTLTIQRTQQEDSAVYLCASSSDTIETQYFGPGTRLLVL.

The CDR3 region has the DNA TGTGCCAGCAGCCAAGTTGGGACACGAGCCTACAATGAGCAGTTCTTC. Its protein product is CASSQVGTRAYNEQFF. V usage is TRBV14 and J usage is TRBJ2-1, with D possibly being TRBD1 (6 bases). The CDR3 extends over 16 amino acids. Trimming took off 1 base at V and 2 bases at J, with 12 bases between the two ends. Germline CDR1 and CDR2: SGHDN and FVKESK.

V is TRBV2 and J is TRBJ1-6; a possible D gene is TRBD1 (6 bases). The CDR3 runs to 14 residues. The V gene's germline CDR1 is SNHLY and CDR2 FYNNEI. The V and J ends lost 5 bases and 7 bases respectively, with 12 bases between them. CDR3 sequence reads: CASSTDSRNSPLHF. The CDR3 nucleotides read TGTGCCAGCAGTACGGACAGTAGGAATTCACCCCTCCACTTT.

The V call is TRBV10-3, the J call TRBJ2-7, with D tentatively TRBD1 (6 bases). Trimming removed 2 bases from V and 8 bases from J, with 10 bases in between. This CDR3 comprises 12 residues. CDR1 and CDR2 from the germline V gene are ENHRY and SYGVKD. The CDR3 sequence is CAISENGQKQYF. The CDR3 DNA reads as TGTGCCATCAGTGAGAATGGACAGAAGCAGTACTTC.

The chain recombines TRBV5-1 with TRBJ2-1; 9 bases are a match to TRBD2. J gave up 8 bases and V 5 bases, and 8 bases lay outside the gene matches. The CDR3 runs 14 residues. Looked up from germline, CDR1 is SGHRS and CDR2 is YFSETQ. Here the CDR3 DNA reads TGCGCCAGCAGGAAAAGCGGGGGGCCCTATGAGCAGTTCTTC. This sequence encodes CASRKSGGPYEQFF.

This clone was recorded many times. The chain combines TRBV4-3 with TRBJ2-1; D is unresolved. Trimming stripped 0 bases from V and 5 bases from J, with 11 bases between. The CDR3 loop spans 15 amino acids. Germline CDR1 reads LGHNA; CDR2 reads YSLEER. DNA of the CDR3: TGCGCCAGCAGCCAAGATACCCAGCTAGACAATGAGCAGTTCTTC. Encoded protein: CASSQDTQLDNEQFF.

This clone was seen more than once but under ten times. The rearrangement links TRBV4-3 to TRBJ2-6, with TRBD1 identical over 9 bases. CDR3 length: 18 residues. V was pared by 4 bases and J by 4 bases, with 11 bases of the junction left unmatched. Germline values: CDR1 LGHNA, CDR2 YSLEER. The DNA for the CDR3 is TGCGCCAGCAGCCCATCCGGACAGGGGTCGGTCGGGGCCAACGTCCTGACTTTC. This encodes CASSPSGQGSVGANVLTF.

This sequence joins TRBV9 and TRBJ1-2; 7 bases map to TRBD1. Germline CDR1 is SGDLS and CDR2 is YYNGEE. V was clipped by 0 bases and J by 5 bases; unmatched bases: 1. The CDR3 spans 13 residues. CDR3 sequence reads: CASSVAGQYGYTF. Here the CDR3 DNA reads TGTGCCAGCAGCGTAGCGGGACAGTATGGCTACACCTTC.